These T cell receptor beta chains were read from a single sample in a study of coeliac disease. The protocol was immunoSEQ multiplex PCR, while the TCRdb copy is restricted to in-frame clones and leaves out a portion. Here the sample spans 5,700 or so clones, roughly 49% being singletons. Sequenced: intraepithelial lymphocytes from the gut. The receptors originated from a woman aged 25 to 39 with active celiac disease. Both conserved end residues are part of each CDR3. The D gene is left open where the match is weak. Clone size is shown for a subset of rows, as once, few, many or a class of expanded clone.

v_gene: TRBV2; abundance: .; len: 15; j_gene: TRBJ2-7; d_gene: TRBD1; CDR3nt: TGTGCCAGCACCTCCAGGGACAGGAGGACCTACGAGCAGTACTTC; CDR3aa: CASTSRDRRTYEQYF
v_gene: TRBV30; abundance: .; len: 13; j_gene: TRBJ1-1; d_gene: .; CDR3nt: TGTGCCTGGAGATGGGGGACTGGGACTGAAGCTTTCTTT; CDR3aa: CAWRWGTGTEAFF
v_gene: TRBV11-2; abundance: .; len: 15; j_gene: TRBJ2-3; d_gene: .; CDR3nt: TGTGCCAGCAGCTTAGTCGGGGGTCGCACAGATACGCAGTATTTT; CDR3aa: CASSLVGGRTDTQYF
v_gene: TRBV6-5; abundance: once; len: 15; j_gene: TRBJ2-4; d_gene: .; CDR3nt: TGTGCCAGCAGTTATGATCAGGGGGCCAAAAACATTCAGTACTTC; CDR3aa: CASSYDQGAKNIQYF
v_gene: TRBV19; abundance: .; len: 18; j_gene: TRBJ1-5; d_gene: TRBD1; CDR3nt: TGTGCCAGTAGTATAGATCTGGGACAGGGGCCGGTACGTTGGCCCCAGCATTTT; CDR3aa: CASSIDLGQGPVRWPQHF
v_gene: TRBV7-2; abundance: .; len: 18; j_gene: TRBJ2-1; d_gene: TRBD2; CDR3nt: TGTGCCAGCAGCTTGGGGCTAGCGGGGGGGCTTCTCTACAATGAGCAGTTCTTC; CDR3aa: CASSLGLAGGLLYNEQFF
v_gene: TRBV28; abundance: .; len: 13; j_gene: TRBJ1-2; d_gene: .; CDR3nt: TGTGCCAGCAGGATACAGGGTAATCTGGGCTACACCTTC; CDR3aa: CASRIQGNLGYTF
v_gene: TRBV6-5; abundance: .; len: 14; j_gene: TRBJ2-2; d_gene: .; CDR3nt: TGTGCCAGCATGACAACAGGGTCCACCGGGGAGCTGTTTTTT; CDR3aa: CASMTTGSTGELFF
v_gene: TRBV4-3; abundance: .; len: 16; j_gene: TRBJ1-1; d_gene: TRBD1; CDR3nt: TGCGCCAGCAGCCCGAAGACAGGGGGAAGAAAAACTGAAGCTTTCTTT; CDR3aa: CASSPKTGGRKTEAFF
v_gene: TRBV30; abundance: .; len: 15; j_gene: TRBJ1-3; d_gene: .; CDR3nt: TGTGCCTGGAGTGTCAAGGGGACAACTGGAAACACCATATATTTT; CDR3aa: CAWSVKGTTGNTIYF
v_gene: TRBV11-2; abundance: few; len: 16; j_gene: TRBJ2-4; d_gene: TRBD2; CDR3nt: TGTGCCAGCAGCTTAGACCGGGGGGGATCCAAAAACATTCAGTACTTC; CDR3aa: CASSLDRGGSKNIQYF
v_gene: TRBV5-1; abundance: .; len: 16; j_gene: TRBJ2-1; d_gene: TRBD2; CDR3nt: TGCGCCAGCAGCCTCCCGACTAGCGGGGGGGCCAATGAGCAGTTCTTC; CDR3aa: CASSLPTSGGANEQFF
v_gene: TRBV7-2; abundance: .; len: 13; j_gene: TRBJ1-2; d_gene: .; CDR3nt: TGTGCCAGCAGCTTTGGCTGGGGCGATGGCTACACCTTC; CDR3aa: CASSFGWGDGYTF
v_gene: TRBV7-8; abundance: .; len: 15; j_gene: TRBJ2-1; d_gene: .; CDR3nt: TGTGCCAGCAGCCCCGACAGCGATTTTCTTAATGAGCAGTTCTTC; CDR3aa: CASSPDSDFLNEQFF
v_gene: TRBV9; abundance: .; len: 15; j_gene: TRBJ2-3; d_gene: TRBD1; CDR3nt: TGTGCCAGCAGCTACTGGGGACAGAGCACAGATACGCAGTATTTT; CDR3aa: CASSYWGQSTDTQYF
v_gene: TRBV6-6; abundance: few; len: 12; j_gene: TRBJ2-1; d_gene: .; CDR3nt: TGTGCCAGCAGTTACTTGTCGGGAGAGCAGTTCTTC; CDR3aa: CASSYLSGEQFF
v_gene: TRBV5-1; abundance: once; len: 13; j_gene: TRBJ1-4; d_gene: .; CDR3nt: TGCGCCAGCAGCTTGGACTTTAATGAAAAACTGTTTTTT; CDR3aa: CASSLDFNEKLFF
v_gene: TRBV19; abundance: .; len: 14; j_gene: TRBJ1-1; d_gene: TRBD1; CDR3nt: TGTGCCAGTAGTATCCCCTCGGAGGGGGCGTTTGCTTTCTTT; CDR3aa: CASSIPSEGAFAFF
v_gene: TRBV28; abundance: .; len: 14; j_gene: TRBJ2-7; d_gene: TRBD1; CDR3nt: TGTGCCAGCAGTTTATCCGACAGGGGCCACGAGCAGTACTTC; CDR3aa: CASSLSDRGHEQYF
v_gene: TRBV7-9; abundance: .; len: 15; j_gene: TRBJ1-4; d_gene: .; CDR3nt: TGTGCCAGCAGCTTCGTTCAGGGCTCGGGTGAAAAACTGTTTTTT; CDR3aa: CASSFVQGSGEKLFF
v_gene: TRBV6-4; abundance: .; len: 13; j_gene: TRBJ2-3; d_gene: .; CDR3nt: TGTGCCAGCAGCCCCGACGGGGTCGGTACGCAGTATTTT; CDR3aa: CASSPDGVGTQYF
v_gene: TRBV5-4; abundance: .; len: 15; j_gene: TRBJ2-5; d_gene: .; CDR3nt: TGTGCCAGCAGCTACCCCAGTAACGGGTTGGAGACCCAGTACTTC; CDR3aa: CASSYPSNGLETQYF
v_gene: TRBV6-1; abundance: .; len: 12; j_gene: TRBJ2-1; d_gene: .; CDR3nt: TGTGCCATCGAGAGGGGGGGCAGTGAGCAGTTCTTC; CDR3aa: CAIERGGSEQFF
v_gene: TRBV7-2; abundance: .; len: 16; j_gene: TRBJ2-3; d_gene: TRBD2; CDR3nt: TGTGCCAGCAGCCCACTTACTAGCGGGGTTGGTTTTACGCAGTATTTT; CDR3aa: CASSPLTSGVGFTQYF
v_gene: TRBV5-1; abundance: few; len: 15; j_gene: TRBJ1-2; d_gene: TRBD1; CDR3nt: TGCGCCAGCAGCGATACTTCCGGGACAGGGGATGGCTACACCTTC; CDR3aa: CASSDTSGTGDGYTF
v_gene: TRBV30; abundance: few; len: 14; j_gene: TRBJ1-5; d_gene: .; CDR3nt: TGTGCCTGGAGTGCCCAACAGGGCGGTCAGCCCCAGCATTTT; CDR3aa: CAWSAQQGGQPQHF
v_gene: TRBV7-6; abundance: .; len: 14; j_gene: TRBJ1-4; d_gene: .; CDR3nt: TGTGCCAGCAGCTCCAGGGCGATGGAGGAAAAACTGTTTTTT; CDR3aa: CASSSRAMEEKLFF
v_gene: TRBV5-5; abundance: .; len: 12; j_gene: TRBJ1-2; d_gene: .; CDR3nt: TGTGCCAGCAGCCCCCGGGACTATGGCTACACCTTC; CDR3aa: CASSPRDYGYTF
v_gene: TRBV27; abundance: .; len: 13; j_gene: TRBJ1-5; d_gene: .; CDR3nt: TGTGCCAGCAGTTTTTCTGGTCAGCGGCCCCAGCATTTT; CDR3aa: CASSFSGQRPQHF
v_gene: TRBV28; abundance: .; len: 15; j_gene: TRBJ2-5; d_gene: .; CDR3nt: TGTGCCAGCAGTCCCTCGACAGAGCTCCAAGAGACCCAGTACTTC; CDR3aa: CASSPSTELQETQYF
v_gene: TRBV28; abundance: .; len: 14; j_gene: TRBJ1-5; d_gene: .; CDR3nt: TGTGCCAGCAGTTTAGCTTCAGGAATTCAGCCCCAGCATTTT; CDR3aa: CASSLASGIQPQHF
v_gene: TRBV5-1; abundance: .; len: 14; j_gene: TRBJ2-1; d_gene: .; CDR3nt: TGCGCCAGCAGAAAGGCGACAGAAAACAATGAGCAGTTCTTC; CDR3aa: CASRKATENNEQFF
v_gene: TRBV6-5; abundance: .; len: 14; j_gene: TRBJ2-7; d_gene: .; CDR3nt: TGTGCCAGCAGTTACTCTGGACAGACCTACGAGCAGTACTTC; CDR3aa: CASSYSGQTYEQYF
v_gene: TRBV30; abundance: few; len: 13; j_gene: TRBJ1-1; d_gene: .; CDR3nt: TGTGCCTGGAGTAAGGGGATCGAGACTGAAGCTTTCTTT; CDR3aa: CAWSKGIETEAFF
v_gene: TRBV28; abundance: few; len: 17; j_gene: TRBJ1-3; d_gene: TRBD1; CDR3nt: TGTGCCAGCAGTCCTTGGACAGGGGCCAACTCTGGAAACACCATATATTTT; CDR3aa: CASSPWTGANSGNTIYF
v_gene: TRBV6-1; abundance: .; len: 14; j_gene: TRBJ2-7; d_gene: .; CDR3nt: TGTGCCAGCAGTGACCCCAACAGCTACTACGAGCAGTACTTC; CDR3aa: CASSDPNSYYEQYF
v_gene: TRBV7-6; abundance: .; len: 15; j_gene: TRBJ2-2; d_gene: TRBD2; CDR3nt: TGTGCCAGCAGTAGGGGCGGGGGGTCCACCGGGGAGCTGTTTTTT; CDR3aa: CASSRGGGSTGELFF
v_gene: TRBV28; abundance: few; len: 15; j_gene: TRBJ2-7; d_gene: .; CDR3nt: TGTGCCAGCAGGGGGTCTGGGGCGGAAATCTACGAGCAGTACTTC; CDR3aa: CASRGSGAEIYEQYF
v_gene: TRBV5-1; abundance: .; len: 21; j_gene: TRBJ1-4; d_gene: .; CDR3nt: TGCGCCAGCAGCTCGGCCCCAGCGTGGGGGGGGCCCCGCGAACATAATGAAAAACTGTTTTTT; CDR3aa: CASSSAPAWGGPREHNEKLFF
v_gene: TRBV6-5; abundance: .; len: 14; j_gene: TRBJ1-1; d_gene: .; CDR3nt: TGTGCCAGCAGTCGGAAGGCAGGGAACACTGAAGCTTTCTTT; CDR3aa: CASSRKAGNTEAFF
v_gene: TRBV30; abundance: few; len: 14; j_gene: TRBJ1-2; d_gene: TRBD1; CDR3nt: TGTGCCTGGAGTCCAGGACAGGGGGCGGGTGGCTACACCTTC; CDR3aa: CAWSPGQGAGGYTF
v_gene: TRBV7-6; abundance: .; len: 18; j_gene: TRBJ1-3; d_gene: TRBD1; CDR3nt: TGTGCCAGCAGCTTTCACCCGTCTTTGACAGGGGATAGAAACACCATATATTTT; CDR3aa: CASSFHPSLTGDRNTIYF
v_gene: TRBV2; abundance: .; len: 14; j_gene: TRBJ2-1; d_gene: TRBD2; CDR3nt: TGTGCCAGCATGGGGCGGGGGGATAAAAATGAGCAGTTCTTC; CDR3aa: CASMGRGDKNEQFF
v_gene: TRBV7-6; abundance: .; len: 16; j_gene: TRBJ2-1; d_gene: .; CDR3nt: TGTGCCAGCAGCTTAGTCCGCAGGGAATTGTCGAATGAGCAGTTCTTC; CDR3aa: CASSLVRRELSNEQFF